A few counts support the clone carrying this TCR beta chain. This entry is derived from a study of cytomegalovirus exposure and HLA in healthy donors. Looked up from germline, CDR1 is MGHRA and CDR2 is YSYEKL. Trimming cost V 0 bases and J 0 bases, with 12 bases left between them. This CDR3 contains 18 residues. The primer mix had 60 Vbeta and 13 Jbeta primers. Clones were read by immunoSEQ multiplex PCR, and TCRdb kept only the in-frame ones, dropping some. The table records under 120,000 clones, just under 75% of them present only once. The J gene is TRBJ2-6, the V gene TRBV4-1; D gene ambiguous. The sequence came from a man aged 50-60 years in good health and CMV-seropositive. Source material: PBMCs. This CDR3 is CASSQEIRGSSGANVLTF. CDR3 in DNA: TGCGCCAGCAGCCAAGAAATTCGAGGAAGCTCTGGGGCCAACGTCCTGACTTTC.